This is a list of T cell receptor beta chains from one sample in a study of shared clonotypes between healthy human individuals. The data were produced by immunoSEQ multiplex PCR, yet TCRdb's version contains in-frame clones alone and is incomplete. The repertoire holds some 2 million clones, with approximately 94% as singletons. Specimen: naive CD8+ T cells sorted from blood. The origin of the receptors is a man younger than 30 in good health. Each CDR3 is given with its conserved first and last residue. D genes are given only for firm matches. Clone sizes are given selectively: once, few, many, or a class where the clone is expanded.

clone_size	v_call	j_call	d_call	cdr3_aa	cdr3_nt
-	TRBV2	TRBJ2-7	-	CASSGAVGPYEQYF	TGTGCCAGCAGTGGAGCAGTGGGCCCCTACGAGCAGTACTTC
-	TRBV19	TRBJ2-1	-	CASSIQGVNNEQFF	TGTGCCAGTAGTATACAAGGGGTAAACAATGAGCAGTTCTTC
-	TRBV9	TRBJ2-5	-	CASSVSTGNGGTQYF	TGTGCCAGCAGCGTCTCGACGGGTAACGGCGGGACCCAGTACTTC
-	TRBV27	TRBJ1-1	-	CASSLIPPNTEAFF	TGTGCCAGCAGTTTAATACCCCCGAACACTGAAGCTTTCTTT
once	TRBV4-1	TRBJ2-1	-	CASSHRDSPEANEQFF	TGCGCCAGCAGCCACAGAGACTCCCCAGAAGCGAATGAGCAGTTCTTC
-	TRBV6-5	TRBJ1-5	-	CASSYSEASNQPQHF	TGTGCCAGCAGTTACTCCGAGGCTAGCAATCAGCCCCAGCATTTT
-	TRBV13	TRBJ2-1	TRBD2	CASSLTSGPSYNEQFF	TGTGCCAGCAGCTTGACTAGCGGGCCTTCCTACAATGAGCAGTTCTTC
-	TRBV5-5	TRBJ2-7	TRBD1	CASSSAPGTGDEQYF	TGTGCCAGCAGCTCCGCCCCCGGGACAGGGGACGAGCAGTACTTC
-	TRBV27	TRBJ2-2	TRBD2	CASTGLAGGPGTGELFF	TGTGCCAGCACGGGACTAGCGGGAGGGCCAGGCACCGGGGAGCTGTTTTTT
-	TRBV19	TRBJ2-2	TRBD1	CASRAGTDNTGELFF	TGTGCCAGTAGGGCCGGGACAGATAACACCGGGGAGCTGTTTTTT
-	TRBV9	TRBJ1-3	-	CASSSLGAGNTIYF	TGTGCCAGCAGCTCCCTGGGGGCTGGAAACACCATATATTTT
-	TRBV7-9	TRBJ2-7	TRBD2	CASSPREDSYEQYF	TGTGCCAGCAGCCCCCGGGAGGACTCCTACGAGCAGTACTTC
-	TRBV7-9	TRBJ1-2	TRBD1	CASSSGDRDTYGYTF	TGTGCCAGCAGCTCCGGGGACAGGGATACATATGGCTACACCTTC
-	TRBV2	TRBJ2-3	TRBD2	CASSEAPGLAGVVSTDTQYF	TGTGCCAGCAGTGAAGCACCGGGACTAGCGGGAGTCGTTAGCACAGATACGCAGTATTTT
-	TRBV25-1	TRBJ2-1	-	CASRVGEQFF	TGTGCCAGCCGGGTTGGTGAGCAGTTCTTC
-	TRBV11-2	TRBJ1-3	TRBD1	CASTPGGLGNTIYF	TGTGCCAGCACCCCAGGGGGTCTTGGAAACACCATATATTTT
-	TRBV10-1	TRBJ2-2	TRBD1	CASSGDRGHNTGELFF	TGCGCCAGCAGTGGAGACAGGGGGCATAACACCGGGGAGCTGTTTTTT
-	TRBV5-1	TRBJ2-7	TRBD1	CASSLASGTVAYEQYF	TGCGCCAGCAGCTTGGCTTCCGGGACAGTGGCCTACGAGCAGTACTTC
-	TRBV10-3	TRBJ2-1	-	CAINPRGLDYNEQFF	TGTGCCATCAACCCTCGGGGACTGGATTACAATGAGCAGTTCTTC
-	TRBV28	TRBJ2-7	-	CASSHDSFYEQYF	TGTGCCAGCAGCCACGACAGCTTCTACGAGCAGTACTTC
-	TRBV9	TRBJ2-7	-	CASSEDPNHRSYEQYF	TGTGCCAGCAGCGAAGACCCCAACCACCGATCCTACGAGCAGTACTTC
once	TRBV30	TRBJ2-7	TRBD2	CAWSIPAGQSSYEQYF	TGTGCCTGGAGTATCCCAGCGGGGCAGTCTTCCTACGAGCAGTACTTC
-	TRBV5-6	TRBJ2-3	TRBD2	CASSWASGGAYTQYF	TGTGCCAGCAGCTGGGCTAGCGGGGGGGCCTATACGCAGTATTTT
once	TRBV7-9	TRBJ2-1	TRBD1	CASSLGWDRVINEQFF	TGTGCCAGCAGCTTGGGATGGGACAGGGTTATCAATGAGCAGTTCTTC
-	TRBV6-1	TRBJ2-2	-	CALGLANTGELFF	TGTGCCTTAGGTCTCGCGAACACCGGGGAGCTGTTTTTT
-	TRBV19	TRBJ1-1	-	CASSIEHGTEAFF	TGTGCCAGTAGTATAGAACACGGGACAGAAGCTTTCTTT
-	TRBV27	TRBJ2-1	TRBD2	CASSSLLAGGPHEQFF	TGTGCCAGCAGTTCGTTACTAGCGGGAGGGCCCCATGAGCAGTTCTTC